This T cell receptor beta chain comes out of a study of cytomegalovirus exposure and HLA in healthy donors. Background on the study: Membership in the Caucasian-associated ancestry cluster was found for 81% of around 380 genotyped donors. Broader study findings: As confirmed in vitro, three CMV-associated chains were specific for CMV antigens. Excluded were some V segments that proved indistinguishable, including TRBV6-2 and TRBV6-3. The classifier reportedly diagnosed cytomegalovirus status with high specificity and sensitivity.

Trimming pared 4 bases from V and 0 bases from J, leaving 11 bases between. The CDR3 has 14 residues. The germline gives CDR1 SGHKS, CDR2 YYEKEE (reference sequence). As for this clone: Its antigen is not identified.

The PCR contained 60 Vbeta and 13 Jbeta primers. The repertoire was sequenced with immunoSEQ multiplex PCR; TCRdb's copy has only in-frame clones and lacks some. The sample includes some 120,000 clones, more than 60% of them seen just once. Input material: PBMCs. The sequence was collected from a woman aged 40 to 50 in good health and CMV-seropositive. V gene TRBV5-5 combines with J gene TRBJ2-7; tentatively, D is TRBD2 (6 bases). CDR3 nucleotides: TGTGCCAGCAGCGTTGGGGGGTACTCCTACGAGCAGTACTTC. It encodes CASSVGGYSYEQYF.